This TCR beta chain stems from a study of T cell clonality in common variable immunodeficiency. This clone was seen many times. Antigen unknown. Generated by immunoSEQ multiplex PCR, the TCRdb table keeps only in-frame clones and is missing some. The repertoire shows roughly 34,000 clones, none seen only once; the top ten take 0.8% to 1%. Study-wide findings and caveats: The cause of increased CVID clonality remains unclear without subpopulation sequencing. Compared with healthy controls, CVID subjects showed increased TCRbeta clonality, mostly in about a third. Fewer TCRbeta clones were shared among CVID subjects than controls.

This TCR was recovered from a person aged 18-70 years in good health. The sample taken for sequencing was peripheral blood mononuclear cells.

Partial CDR3 DNA: TGTGCCAGCAGTCTCCATAGCAAAAACATT. Translating it yields CASSLHSKNI. The CDR3 reads in full as CASSLHSKNIQYF. J is TRBJ2-4 and V is TRBV2; D gene unclear. Sequencing ends 3 residues short of the CDR3 end; the germline J gene provides the rest. From germline, CDR1 is SNHLY and CDR2 FYNNEI. V lost 5 bases and J 3 bases, leaving 8 bases between the germline ends. The CDR3 spans 13 residues.